This T cell receptor (beta chain) originates from a study of blood T cell repertoires in COVID-19. V dropped 4 bases and J dropped 7; count of bases not matched to a gene: 8. This CDR3 spans 15 amino acids. Germline-derived CDR1 and CDR2 are SGDLS and YYNGEE. Per the study methods: Reference gene primer amplification gave nucleated cell count estimates. Method: immunoSEQ multiplex PCR; TCRdb's copy keeps in-frame clones and lacks some. The V and J calls and clone size are taken from that table; D and trimming were inferred from the DNA. Of 150,000 to 200,000 clones in the sample, more than 75% were seen once.

The J gene is TRBJ1-4, the V gene TRBV9; 9 positions agree with TRBD1. The TCR originated in a man aged 55 to 70 with COVID-19, enrolled during active disease. The specimen was peripheral blood. The CDR3: CASSPTGGASEKLFF. The CDR3 DNA reads TGTGCCAGCAGCCCTACAGGGGGCGCGTCTGAAAAACTGTTTTTT.